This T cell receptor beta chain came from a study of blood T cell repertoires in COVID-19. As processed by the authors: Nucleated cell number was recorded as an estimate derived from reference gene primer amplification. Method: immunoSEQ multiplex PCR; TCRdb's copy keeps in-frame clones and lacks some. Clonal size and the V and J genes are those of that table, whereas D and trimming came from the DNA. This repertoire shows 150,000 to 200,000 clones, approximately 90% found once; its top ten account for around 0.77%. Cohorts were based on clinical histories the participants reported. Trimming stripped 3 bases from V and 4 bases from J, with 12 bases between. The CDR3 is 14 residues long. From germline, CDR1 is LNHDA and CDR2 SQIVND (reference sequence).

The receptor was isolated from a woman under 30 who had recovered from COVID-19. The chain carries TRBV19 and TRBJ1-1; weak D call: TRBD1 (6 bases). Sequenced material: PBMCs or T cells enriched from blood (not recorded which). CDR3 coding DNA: TGTGCCAGTAGTATTTTGCAGGGGAGCACTGAAGCTTTCTTT. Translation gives CASSILQGSTEAFF.